The next 22 T cell receptor beta chains were all read from a single sample in a study of T-cell reconstitution after alpha-beta-depleted transplantation in children. It was with unique molecular identifiers that the TCRbeta library was prepared. TCRdb passed the PCR reads through MiXCR, listing each CDR3 protein once. Among more than 20,000 distinct CDR3 sequences listed, 9.5% to 13% were seen once. The material was PBMCs from the stem cell graft donor, obtained from the stem cell graft. These receptors all stem from a human donor who donated a stem cell graft to a child with chronic granulomatous disease.

This chain connects TRBV5-1 to TRBJ2-7; D call uncertain. Trimming left V 3 bases short and J 0 bases short, with 10 bases between. CDR3 length equals 14 residues. Germline V gives CDR1 SGHRS, CDR2 YFSETQ. For the CDR3, the DNA is TGCGCCAGCAGCTCATTCTTGAGCTCCTACGAGCAGTACTTC. Its translation is CASSSFLSSYEQYF.

The sample holds many counts of this clonotype. The rearrangement joins TRBV28 to TRBJ2-3, with TRBD2 identical over 15 bases. This CDR3 spans 18 amino acids. Trimming at V came to 3 bases and at J to 1 base, leaving 5 bases not matched to a gene. Germline lookup yields CDR1 MDHEN and CDR2 SYDVKM. The CDR3 spells CASSFGLAGGDGTDTQYF. In DNA, the CDR3 is TGTGCCAGCAGTTTCGGACTAGCGGGAGGGGATGGCACAGATACGCAGTATTTT.

This clonotype has ten or more counts. J is TRBJ2-1 and V is TRBV6-5; unclear D gene. Germline V gene data show CDR1 as MNHEY and CDR2 as SVGAGI. V was shortened by 8 bases and J by 5 bases, with 7 bases between the two germline ends. There are 11 residues in the CDR3. Here the CDR3 DNA reads TGTGCCAGCTTGAGAAACAATGAGCAGTTCTTC. Residues: CASLRNNEQFF.

This clonotype was recorded at least ten times. V gene TRBV5-1 combines with J gene TRBJ2-5; 9 bases match TRBD2. The CDR3 has 16 residues. V lost 1 base and J lost 3; bases outside the gene matches: 7. Germline-derived CDR1 and CDR2 are SGHRS and YFSETQ. The CDR3 DNA reads TGCGCCAGCAGCTTGTTTTTGATAGCGGGGGAAGAGACCCAGTACTTC. Translation gives CASSLFLIAGEETQYF.

This clonotype appeared many times. The chain is built from TRBV14 and TRBJ2-2; TRBD2 agrees at 7 bases. This CDR3 spans 14 amino acids. J was trimmed by 2 bases and V by 4 bases; bases with no gene match: 1. The germline CDR1 and CDR2 sequences are SGHDN and FVKESK. The CDR3 DNA follows: TGTGCCAGCAGCCCGGGACTAAACACCGGGGAGCTGTTTTTT. Amino acids: CASSPGLNTGELFF. The entire variable domain, with the rest obtained from reference TRBV14 and TRBJ2-2, is as follows: EAGVTQFPSHSVIEKGQTVTLRCDPISGHDNLYWYRRVMGKEIKFLLHFVKESKQDESGMPNNRFLAERTGGTYSTLKVQPAELEDSGVYFCASSPGLNTGELFFGEGSRLTVL.

This clonotype was observed many times. The genes are TRBV9 and TRBJ2-3; D gene ambiguous. Trimming cost V 2 bases and J 3 bases, with 7 bases left between them. The CDR3 consists of 13 residues. Germline V gene sequence: CDR1 SGDLS, CDR2 YYNGEE. As DNA, the CDR3 is TGTGCCAGCAGCGTCGGAGTGACAGATACGCAGTATTTT. Its protein is CASSVGVTDTQYF.

This clonotype has a count of ten or more. The chain joins TRBV5-5 to TRBJ2-1; the match to TRBD2 covers 7 bases. Germline V gene sequence: CDR1 SGHKS, CDR2 YYEKEE (reference sequence). This CDR3 has 13 amino acids. The V and J ends lost 4 bases and 10 bases, in that order; junction bases with no gene match: 8. CDR3 coding DNA: TGTGCCAGCAGCCTAACTAGCGTGAGGGAGCAGTTCTTC. It translates to CASSLTSVREQFF.

This clonotype came up many times. The chain couples TRBV20-1 to TRBJ1-2; a possible D gene is TRBD1 (6 bases). The CDR3 totals 15 residues. The V and J ends lost 0 bases and 3 bases respectively, with 14 bases between them. In germline, CDR1 is DFQATT, CDR2 SNEGSKA (reference sequence). The CDR3, as DNA: TGCAGTGCTAGAGATCCGATCAGGGGCGACTATGGCTACACCTTC. Protein: CSARDPIRGDYGYTF.

This clonotype has a handful of counts. The chain recombines TRBV28 with TRBJ1-4, with D perhaps matching TRBD1 (6 bases). CDR1 is MDHEN and CDR2 is SYDVKM in the germline V gene. Trimming stripped 7 bases from V and 7 bases from J, with 16 bases between. CDR3 length equals 14 residues. The DNA for the CDR3 is TGTGCCAGCACCTTCCGGGGGCGTGGTGAAAAACTGTTTTTT. Encoded protein: CASTFRGRGEKLFF.

This clonotype was picked up many times. V gene TRBV5-4 combines with J gene TRBJ2-1; unclear D gene. This CDR3 is 15 amino acids long. The V gene's germline CDR1 is SGHNT and CDR2 YYREEE (reference sequence). V shed 0 bases and J shed 2 bases, with 9 bases lying between them. CDR3 region: CASSLVVTPYNEQFF. Here the CDR3 DNA reads TGTGCCAGCAGCTTGGTGGTAACTCCCTACAATGAGCAGTTCTTC.

This clonotype was counted many times. The chain carries TRBV6-2 or TRBV6-3 and TRBJ2-6, with D possibly TRBD2 on 5 matching bases. Between the trimmed V and J ends, which lost 6 bases and 2 bases, there was a span of 11 bases. The germline V gene encodes CDR1 MNHEY and CDR2 SVGEGT. The CDR3 extends over 15 amino acids. CDR3 region: CASSLAQAGANVLTF. The CDR3 coding sequence is TGTGCCAGCAGCCTAGCTCAGGCTGGGGCCAACGTCCTGACTTTC.

This clonotype was seen repeatedly, ten times or more. This chain uses TRBV6-2 or TRBV6-3 with TRBJ2-1; the match to TRBD2 covers 13 bases. The CDR3 is 17 amino acids. J gave up 3 bases and V 5 bases, and 7 bases lay outside the gene matches. Germline-derived CDR1 and CDR2 are MNHEY and SVGEGT. For the CDR3, the DNA is TGTGCCAGCAGTCCGAGGACTAGCGGGAGTTTCTACAATGAGCAGTTCTTC. Translation: CASSPRTSGSFYNEQFF.

This clonotype was seen ten or more times. The chain is built from TRBV7-2 and TRBJ2-7, with TRBD2 matching over 8 bases. There are 15 residues in the CDR3. The trim removed 8 bases at V and 2 bases at J, leaving 11 bases unmatched. Germline CDR1 SGHTA, CDR2 FQGNSA. CDR3 in amino acids: CASRPSSGYTYEQYF. In nucleotides, the CDR3 is TGTGCCAGCCGACCATCTAGCGGGTATACCTACGAGCAGTACTTC.

This clonotype occurred many times. CDR3 loop: CASKLGIDRDETQYF. DNA for the CDR3: TGTGCCAGCAAACTAGGTATAGACAGGGACGAGACCCAGTACTTC. The chain carries TRBV28 and TRBJ2-5; 7 bases align to TRBD1. V lost 7 bases to trimming and J lost 5 bases; unmatched junction nucleotides: 13. The germline V gene has CDR1 MDHEN and CDR2 SYDVKM. The CDR3 totals 15 residues.

At least ten counts were recorded for this clonotype. The chain carries TRBV19 and TRBJ2-1; 11 nucleotides align to TRBD2. J was trimmed by 0 bases and V by 8 bases; bases with no gene match: 6. Germline V gives CDR1 LNHDA, CDR2 SQIVND (reference sequence). The CDR3 consists of 16 residues. CDR3 DNA: TGTGCCAGTTCCAGACTAGCGGGGCGCTCCTACAATGAGCAGTTCTTC. It encodes CASSRLAGRSYNEQFF.

This clonotype was observed at least ten times. CDR3 in amino acids: CASTQDSVSYEQYF. CDR3 coding DNA: TGTGCCAGTACTCAGGACAGCGTCTCCTACGAGCAGTACTTC. The chain couples TRBV19 to TRBJ2-7; maybe TRBD1 (6 bases). Germline V CDR1 and CDR2: LNHDA, SQIVND (reference sequence). The V gene lost 7 bases and the J gene lost 0 bases, with 13 bases spanning the gap. This CDR3 region has 14 residues.

This clonotype was seen ten or more times. The chain recombines TRBV13 with TRBJ2-5; D gene unclear. V lost 11 bases, J lost 3 bases, and 16 bases lay in between. The germline gives CDR1 PRHDT, CDR2 FYEKMQ (reference sequence). This CDR3 is 13 amino acids long. CDR3 coding DNA: TGTGCCTTATTGAAAACACGGAAAGAGACCCAGTACTTC. Translating it yields CALLKTRKETQYF.

This clonotype has a count of ten or more. This sequence joins TRBV12-3 or TRBV12-4 and TRBJ2-2; the D is unclear. This CDR3 has 16 amino acids. Trimming cost V 6 bases and J 0 bases, with 14 bases left between them. CDR3 bases: TGTGCCAGCAGAGTGTTTCACGACGCGAACACCGGGGAGCTGTTTTTT. Its protein product is CASRVFHDANTGELFF.

This clonotype was counted at least ten times. The chain links TRBV7-9 to TRBJ2-3; a weak D match, TRBD2 (6 bases). The germline V gene has CDR1 SEHNR and CDR2 FQNEAQ (reference sequence). The CDR3 spans 15 residues. Trimming stripped 6 bases from V and 2 bases from J, with 15 bases between. The CDR3 nucleotides read TGTGCCAGCAGTCAATCGACTAGGTCCACAGATACGCAGTATTTT. Translated: CASSQSTRSTDTQYF.

This clonotype was seen ten or more times. The chain couples TRBV5-1 to TRBJ2-3, with 9 bases identical to TRBD2. V was pared by 2 bases and J by 5 bases, with 15 bases of the junction left unmatched. The CDR3 is 18 amino acids. Germline CDR1 reads SGHRS; CDR2 reads YFSETQ. The CDR3 protein is CASSLRSIAGVRGDTQYF. The CDR3 bases are TGCGCCAGCAGCTTACGTTCGATAGCGGGGGTACGAGGAGATACGCAGTATTTT.

V gene TRBV7-6 combines with J gene TRBJ2-1; TRBD2 is a possible D gene (5 bases). V gave up 1 base and J gave up 10 bases, with 14 bases separating them. The germline V gene encodes CDR1 SGHVS and CDR2 FNYEAQ. The CDR3 has 14 residues. Here the CDR3 reads CASSLVLREGEQFF. The CDR3, as DNA: TGTGCCAGCAGCTTAGTTTTGAGGGAAGGCGAGCAGTTCTTC.

There are many counts of this clonotype. The chain has TRBV12-3 or TRBV12-4 and TRBJ2-1, with TRBD2 matching over 8 bases. The CDR3 runs 14 residues. Unmatched junction bases numbered 9, after V lost 7 bases and J lost 7 bases. CDR3 in DNA: TGTGCCAGCACTCCGGGACTAGGCCCGAATGAGCAGTTCTTC. Its protein product is CASTPGLGPNEQFF.